The next 21 T cell receptor beta chains were all read from a single sample in a study of control samples from healthy donors and cancer patients (dated by TCRdb to 2019 to 2021). The library was prepared using the immunoSEQ multiplex PCR assay. Imported from immuneACCESS, the table was reduced by TCRdb to in-frame sequences with V and J called. These copies leave out some clones; in studies compared against another copy, an unresolved V gene accounts for under half, and the cause of the remainder is not known. Counted in this sample were 150,000 to 200,000 clones; around 95% of them appeared once. The ten largest clonotypes hold 8.5% of the sample. Sequencing was done on a sample of blood. These TCRs come from a woman between 35 and 50 years old in good health.

In regard to this clone: Germline and junction disagree at one end, which may indicate a read error. The chain couples TRBV5-1 to TRBJ1-1, with D hard to call. The CDR3 loop spans 16 amino acids. CDR1 and CDR2 from the germline V gene are SGHRS and YFSETQ. The CDR3 sequence: CASSLGGLKKNAEAFF. The CDR3 region has the DNA TGCGCCAGCAGCTTGGGAGGTCTCAAAAAGAACGCTGAAGCTTTCTTT.

V is TRBV5-5 and J is TRBJ2-7; 7 nucleotides align to TRBD1. The CDR3 spans 14 residues. With V trimmed by 7 bases and J by 0 bases, 7 bases remained unmatched. The germline gives CDR1 SGHKS, CDR2 YYEKEE (reference sequence). CDR3 residues: CASSSRDSSYEQYF. The CDR3 DNA reads TGTGCCAGCTCCTCCCGGGACAGCTCCTACGAGCAGTACTTC. Complete variable domain (other parts from reference TRBV5-5 and TRBJ2-7): DAGVTQSPTHLIKTRGQQVTLRCSPISGHKSVSWYQQVLGQGPQFIFQYYEKEERGRGNFPDRFSARQFPNYSSELNVNALLLGDSALYLCASSSRDSSYEQYFGPGTRLTVT.

This clone was picked up a small number of times. V is TRBV6-1 and J is TRBJ1-2; D uncertain. Trimming took 0 bases from V and 0 from J, leaving 8 bases between them. CDR3 length: 15 amino acids. Germline assignment: CDR1 MNHNS and CDR2 SASEGT. This CDR3 is CASSEAEIANYGYTF. CDR3 DNA: TGTGCCAGCAGTGAAGCAGAGATTGCTAACTATGGCTACACCTTC.

The J gene is TRBJ2-1, the V gene TRBV6-2 or TRBV6-3; 8 nucleotides align to TRBD2. This CDR3 spans 17 amino acids. With V trimmed by 2 bases and J by 2 bases, 8 bases remained unmatched. Germline assignment: CDR1 MNHEY and CDR2 SVGEGT. CDR3 loop: CASSYVFGSGTYNEQFF. Here the CDR3 DNA reads TGTGCCAGCAGTTACGTTTTTGGTAGCGGGACCTACAATGAGCAGTTCTTC.

The chain carries TRBV6-5 and TRBJ1-5; the D gene is possibly TRBD1 (5 bases). The V gene's germline CDR1 is MNHEY and CDR2 SVGAGI. Trimming removed 0 bases at V and 0 bases at J, with 9 bases between. There are 16 residues in the CDR3. The CDR3 DNA follows: TGTGCCAGCAGTTACTCGTGGGGCAATAGCAATCAGCCCCAGCATTTT. Protein: CASSYSWGNSNQPQHF.

V is TRBV7-8 and J is TRBJ1-2; D remains unclear. The CDR3 consists of 13 residues. From germline, CDR1 is SGHVS and CDR2 FQNEAQ. The germline V and J ends were trimmed by 3 bases and 8 bases, with 13 bases remaining between them. The CDR3 here is CASSLASQIGYTF. As DNA, the CDR3 is TGTGCCAGCAGCTTGGCTAGTCAGATAGGCTACACCTTC.

The rearrangement joins TRBV19 to TRBJ2-3; 7 bases map to TRBD1. The V and J ends lost 4 bases and 5 bases, in that order; junction bases with no gene match: 3. This CDR3 has 13 amino acids. CDR1 and CDR2 (germline): LNHDA, SQIVND (reference sequence). The CDR3 region is CASSKDRVDTQYF. The CDR3 coding sequence is TGTGCCAGTAGTAAAGACAGGGTAGATACGCAGTATTTT.

In this sample, this clone turned up once. This sequence joins TRBV29-1 and TRBJ1-1; no clear D gene. Germline-derived CDR1 and CDR2 are SQVTM and ANQGSEA. V was shortened by 5 bases and J by 5 bases, with 12 bases between the two germline ends. The length of the CDR3 is 12 residues. CDR3 sequence: CSVRREGTEAFF. The CDR3 DNA reads TGCAGCGTTCGTAGGGAAGGGACTGAAGCTTTCTTT. Full variable domain (rest looked up from reference TRBV29-1 and TRBJ1-1): SAVISQKPSRDICQRGTSLTIQCQVDSQVTMMFWYRQQPGQSLTLIATANQGSEATYESGFVIDKFPISRPNLTFSTLTVSNMSPEDSSIYLCSVRREGTEAFFGQGTRLTVV.

J is TRBJ2-1 and V is TRBV9; tentatively, D is TRBD2 (6 bases). This CDR3 is 16 amino acids long. The germline V gene has CDR1 SGDLS and CDR2 YYNGEE. V was shortened by 2 bases and J by 6 bases, with 18 bases between the two germline ends. For the CDR3, the DNA is TGTGCCAGCAGCGTTGTAGCTAGCGCGAGAAGCAATGAGCAGTTCTTC. Protein product: CASSVVASARSNEQFF.

Points on this clone: Other DNA sequences of this sample code for an identical CDR3. The chain carries TRBV27 and TRBJ1-5, with no clear D. The germline V and J ends were trimmed by 5 bases and 3 bases, with 5 bases remaining between them. This CDR3 comprises 12 residues. Germline assignment: CDR1 MNHEY and CDR2 SMNVEV (reference sequence). The CDR3 loop is CASSPSNQPQHF. Here the CDR3 DNA reads TGTGCCAGCAGTCCATCCAATCAGCCCCAGCATTTT.

This chain links TRBV7-2 with TRBJ1-1; 7 bases are a match to TRBD1. From germline, CDR1 is SGHTA and CDR2 FQGNSA. The CDR3 sequence is 12 residues long. J was trimmed by 7 bases and V by 5 bases; bases with no gene match: 4. CDR3 DNA sequence: TGTGCCAGCAGCCGGGGACAGCGTGAAGCTTTCTTT. Translated, it gives CASSRGQREAFF.

J is TRBJ2-7 and V is TRBV11-2; D not certain. Germline CDR1 reads SGHAT; CDR2 reads FQNNGV. With 5 bases removed from V and 0 bases from J, the gap between germline ends came to 5 bases. This CDR3 has 12 amino acids. CDR3 coding DNA: TGTGCCAGCAGCCCTTTCTCCTACGAGCAGTACTTC. Protein sequence: CASSPFSYEQYF.

The rearrangement uses TRBV5-1 and TRBJ2-1; the match to TRBD2 covers 13 bases. The CDR3 is 15 residues long. After removal of 0 bases from V and 8 bases from J, the junction contained 2 bases not matched to a gene. Germline assignment: CDR1 SGHRS and CDR2 YFSETQ. The DNA of the CDR3 is TGCGCCAGCAGCTTGGGGACTAGCGGGGGCTATGAGCAGTTCTTC. It codes for CASSLGTSGGYEQFF.

The CDR3 DNA reads as TGCGCCAGCAGCCCGTCCCCAGGAAACTATGGCTACACCTTC. Translating it yields CASSPSPGNYGYTF. The chain couples TRBV5-1 to TRBJ1-2; D is ambiguous. Trimming took off 4 bases at V and 2 bases at J, with 12 bases between the two ends. Germline CDR1 and CDR2: SGHRS and YFSETQ. The CDR3 length is 14 residues.

The genes are TRBV18 and TRBJ1-5; no reliable D call. CDR3 length equals 14 residues. V dropped 0 bases and J dropped 1 base, with 4 bases sitting between them. The germline CDR1 and CDR2 sequences are KGHSH and LQKENI. The DNA of the CDR3 is TGTGCCAGCTCACCACCGTCGAGCAATCAGCCCCAGCATTTT. Translated, it gives CASSPPSSNQPQHF.

This chain links TRBV2 with TRBJ1-1; D unresolved. This CDR3 has 13 amino acids. The germline V gene has CDR1 SNHLY and CDR2 FYNNEI. V was trimmed by 7 bases and J by 4 bases, leaving 13 bases between them. CDR3 amino acids: CASIERVRTEAFF. The CDR3 DNA reads as TGTGCCAGCATCGAACGGGTTCGCACTGAAGCTTTCTTT.

The rearrangement joins TRBV12-5 to TRBJ1-6; D gene ambiguous. V lost 4 bases to trimming and J lost 10 bases, with 11 bases between them. The CDR3 runs to 13 residues. Germline values: CDR1 LGHNT, CDR2 FRNRAP. CDR3 protein: CASGYGVQSPLHF. The CDR3, as DNA: TGTGCTAGTGGTTACGGGGTACAGTCACCCCTCCACTTT. The variable domain in full, completed from reference TRBV12-5 and TRBJ1-6, reads DARVTQTPRHKVTEMGQEVTMRCQPILGHNTVFWYRQTMMQGLELLAYFRNRAPLDDSGMPKDRFSAEMPDATLATLKIQPSEPRDSAVYFCASGYGVQSPLHFGNGTRLTVT.

Written as DNA, the CDR3 is TGCGCCAGCAGCTTGGGACAGCTGTATGGCTACACCTTC. Translated, it gives CASSLGQLYGYTF. This sequence joins TRBV5-1 and TRBJ1-2, with D perhaps matching TRBD1 (5 bases). Trimming removed 0 bases from V and 5 bases from J, with 8 bases in between. Germline CDR1 is SGHRS and CDR2 is YFSETQ. This CDR3 has 13 amino acids.

This clone was recorded a few times. The chain links TRBV19 to TRBJ1-5; D unclear. The CDR3 has 13 amino acids. V was trimmed by 7 bases and J by 3 bases, leaving 10 bases between them. CDR1 and CDR2 from the germline V gene are LNHDA and SQIVND (reference sequence). Here the CDR3 reads CASKLEYNQPQHF. CDR3 nucleotide sequence: TGTGCCAGTAAGTTGGAGTACAATCAGCCCCAGCATTTT.

The genes are TRBV5-1 and TRBJ1-6; D is uncertain. The germline V and J ends were trimmed by 1 base and 6 bases, with 11 bases remaining between them. The germline CDR1 and CDR2 sequences are SGHRS and YFSETQ. The CDR3 loop spans 15 amino acids. CDR3 bases: TGCGCCAGCAGCTTGCCCAGTTTGGGTAATTCACCCCTCCACTTT. Translated, it gives CASSLPSLGNSPLHF.

The genes are TRBV5-4 and TRBJ1-2; possibly TRBD1 for D (5 bases). Germline V gene sequence: CDR1 SGHNT, CDR2 YYREEE (reference sequence). The CDR3 runs to 15 residues. V was clipped by 7 bases and J by 0 bases, with 16 bases between them. The CDR3 sequence: CASFIQGPANYGYTF. CDR3 nucleotides: TGTGCCAGCTTTATCCAGGGCCCAGCTAACTATGGCTACACCTTC.